This T cell receptor (beta chain) was observed in a study of sequential checkpoint blockade in melanoma. The CDR3 loop spans 13 amino acids. The V and J ends lost 4 bases and 4 bases respectively, with 10 bases between them. Germline-derived CDR1 and CDR2 are SNHLY and FYNNEI. Libraries were prepared by immunoSEQ multiplex PCR; TCRdb keeps only in-frame clonotypes and omits some of them. The sample contains around 20,000 clones, roughly 53% of which appear only once. Treatment described: randomized to nivolumab then ipilimumab (arm A) or the reverse (arm B). The clonotype was recovered from a human donor with melanoma. The sample in question was CD8+ T cells sorted from blood (inferred from file names), obtained from a patient given nivolumab and ipilimumab in sequence. This chain joins TRBV2 and TRBJ1-2, with D tentatively TRBD1 (5 bases). Here the CDR3 DNA reads TGTGCCAGCAGTGGGCAGGGCGGCTATGGCTACACCTTC. This encodes CASSGQGGYGYTF.